One T cell receptor beta chain is described in this entry. The antigen is undetermined. Only in-frame clones appear in the TCRdb table, and some are missing; sequencing was by immunoSEQ multiplex PCR. This sample has 150,000 to 200,000 clones; roughly 94% occur once, and the top ten carry 1% to 1.4%. The germline V gene encodes CDR1 SGHRS and CDR2 YFSETQ. Trimming removed 4 bases from V and 5 bases from J; junction bases left unmatched: 7. The CDR3 runs to 15 residues. The sample originates from a study of T cell responses to AZD1222 COVID-19 vaccine. Study outcomes and limitations: Spike-specific TCR breadth and depth rose after two AZD1222 doses. The sample set comprised mostly white British donors with more females, and clonal diversity was possibly underestimated. Samples come after the peak T cell response, not at day 14.

The rearrangement uses TRBV5-1 and TRBJ2-3; 10 nucleotides line up with TRBD1. The sequence was obtained from an adult who received the AZD1222 COVID-19 vaccine. The specimen was peripheral blood, collected 28 days after the second AZD1222 dose. CDR3 bases: TGCGCCAGCAGCCGGGACAGGGGAACGGGAGATACGCAGTATTTT. Its translation is CASSRDRGTGDTQYF.